This TCR beta chain was found in a study of blood T cells in healthy people across ages (dated by TCRdb to 2015 to 2017). With respect to the entire study: Template switching captured roughly one uniquely barcoded TCR beta cDNA molecule per two T cells in model experiments. To track age-related changes in TCR beta repertoire diversity, the study relied on deep sequencing normalized with unique cDNA molecular identifiers. The donors were split into four age groups: young (average 16 years), middle-aged (around 37), aged (roughly 60) and long-lived (more than 80). To avoid experimental bias, donors of different ages were randomly spread across the sequencing lanes. Using the same blood draw, the study looked at two additional independent replicas of 1 million unique cDNA reads for two donors, one aged 18 to 29 and the other aged 80 or older.

With respect to this clonotype: Its antigen is currently not known. No quality values exist for individual bases; no much larger clone is one base distant.

The trim is 3 bases for V and 11 bases for J, with a gap of 13 bases between the germline ends. The CDR3 runs 12 residues from the cysteine to the phenylalanine. Only the CDR3 DNA stays, 36 bases, in frame from base 1. Library creation used 5' RACE. The data were produced on an Illumina HiSeq 2500. A second roughly 6 to 12 cycle PCR used a sample-barcoded 5' primer and a J-beta primer mix. Each TCR beta cDNA molecule received a unique molecular identifier from a template-switch 5' adaptor carrying 12 random nucleotides. Each sample yielded at least 2.5 million CDR3-containing paired-end reads. First-strand cDNA synthesis was performed from all RNA using the Mint cDNA synthesis kit, with priming by a TRBC-specific oligonucleotide. Following uracil-DNA glycosylase treatment, a first 18-cycle PCR with universal primers M1SS and BC2_uni_R was performed on all cDNA. As for how the authors treated the data: For normalization, 1 million high-quality reads were randomly selected from each sample, with every read carrying a distinct molecular identifier. Instead of being binned into consensus sequences, reads with shared molecular identifiers were discarded. MiTCR, set to a Q25 quality threshold and the strictest error-elimination algorithm, was used for CDR3 identification, clonotype clustering and error correction. A nonparametric unseen species model using Euler transformation provided a lower-bound estimate of total TCR beta diversity. Clones were called with MiXCR by TCRdb after fastp trimmed the public reads at Q25, and only in-frame beta chains were retained. Every entry covers one CDR3 protein and lists the most common genes and DNA from its rows. In this record, the V and J calls reflect TCRdb's handling and not the investigators' own analysis. Here the sample has just over 800,000 distinct CDR3 sequences; roughly 60% occur a single time. About a quarter of the sample lies in the top ten.

Broad study findings and their caveats: Donor CMV infection status was unknown, potentially confounding age-related changes in expanded clonotypes. As age increased, observed TCR beta diversity per million T cells dropped in a roughly linear way, and a significant reduction was already evident by age around 41. Compared with the aged group, the long-lived group had more naive CD4+ T cells, fewer expanded clones and increased TCR diversity, suggesting age selection. Conclusive comparison of naive and antigen-experienced compartments was prevented by the profiling of bulk unsorted PBMCs. Estimates of total diversity based on one million sequenced T cells were considered lower bounds and underestimates. The percentage of naive T cells measured by flow cytometry correlated strongly with observed TCR beta diversity.

Systemically healthy Caucasian individuals from Russia, some 40 in total and aged roughly 6 to 100 years, were included as donors. Each donor gave about 9.2 milliliters of peripheral blood, drawn into EDTA-treated Vacutainer tubes. Ficoll-Paque density-gradient centrifugation was used to isolate PBMCs, with at least 7 million per sample. Total RNA, at least 6 micrograms per sample, was extracted from PBMCs with Trizol reagent. For every donor, flow cytometry on a PBMC aliquot measured the percentage of naive CD45RAhigh/CD27high T cells. The sequence was obtained from a man in his thirties or forties in good health. The specimen was blood. The chain couples TRBV12-3 or TRBV12-4 to TRBJ2-5, with the D gene not clear enough to name. The CDR3 sequence is CASSFARNEQYF. At the DNA level, the sequence is TGTGCCAGCAGTTTTGCAAGGAATGAGCAGTACTTC.